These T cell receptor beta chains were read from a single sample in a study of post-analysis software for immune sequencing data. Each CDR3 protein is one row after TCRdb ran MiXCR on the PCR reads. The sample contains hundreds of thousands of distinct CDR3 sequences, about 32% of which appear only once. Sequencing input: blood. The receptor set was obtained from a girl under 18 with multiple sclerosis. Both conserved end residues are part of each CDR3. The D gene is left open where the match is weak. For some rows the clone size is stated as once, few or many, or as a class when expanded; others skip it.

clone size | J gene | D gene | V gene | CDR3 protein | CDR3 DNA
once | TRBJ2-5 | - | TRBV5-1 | CASSLGRGPPGEQYF | TGCGCCAGCAGCTTGGGTCGGGGCCCGCCAGGGGAGCAGTACTTC
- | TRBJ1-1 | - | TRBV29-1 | CSVRGRLNTKAFF | TGCAGCGTTCGCGGCAGGCTGAACACTAAAGCTTTCTTT
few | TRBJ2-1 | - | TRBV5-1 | CASSKDGNSYNEQFF | TGCGCCAGCAGCAAGGACGGCAACTCCTACAATGAGCAGTTCTTC
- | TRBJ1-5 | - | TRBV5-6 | CASSKGAEVDQPQHF | TGTGCCAGCAGTAAGGGCGCCGAGGTTGATCAGCCCCAGCATTTT
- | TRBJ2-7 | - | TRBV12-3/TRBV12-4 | CASSLTSRHEQYF | TGTGCCAGCAGTTTAACTTCGCGGCACGAGCAGTACTTC
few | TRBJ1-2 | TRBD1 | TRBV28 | CASTLRDRVSYGYTF | TGCGCCAGCACCCTAAGGGACAGGGTGTCCTATGGCTACACCTTC
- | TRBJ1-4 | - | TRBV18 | CASSPGQPNEKLFF | TGTGCCAGCTCACCTGGGCAGCCAAATGAAAAACTGTTTTTT
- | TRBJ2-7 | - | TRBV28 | CASTLSDSYEQYF | TGTGCCAGCACGCTCTCAGACTCCTACGAGCAGTACTTC
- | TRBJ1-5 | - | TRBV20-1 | CSARGANSNQPQHF | TGCAGTGCTAGAGGCGCAAATAGCAATCAGCCCCAGCATTTT
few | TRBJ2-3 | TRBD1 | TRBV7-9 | CASILSGQEPDTQYF | TGTGCCAGCATTTTGTCGGGACAGGAGCCAGATACGCAGTATTTT
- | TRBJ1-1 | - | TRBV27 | CASSRRPMNTEAFF | TGTGCCAGCAGTCGCCGGCCGATGAACACTGAAGCTTTCTTT
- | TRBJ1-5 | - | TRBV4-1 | CASSQPEYSNQPQHF | TGCGCCAGCAGCCAACCCGAGTATAGCAATCAGCCCCAGCATTTT
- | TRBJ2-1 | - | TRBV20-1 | CSARAPLGTNEQFF | TGCAGTGCTAGAGCCCCACTGGGGACCAATGAGCAGTTCTTC
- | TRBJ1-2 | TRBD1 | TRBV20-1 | CSARDQRQGGRGYTF | TGCAGTGCTAGAGATCAGCGACAGGGGGGACGAGGCTACACCTTC
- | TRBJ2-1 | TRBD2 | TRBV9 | CASSETSGSGGEQFF | TGTGCCAGCAGCGAGACTAGCGGGAGTGGAGGGGAGCAGTTCTTC
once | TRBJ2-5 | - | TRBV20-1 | CGALLSEETQYF | TGCGGTGCCCTCCTATCGGAAGAGACCCAGTACTTC
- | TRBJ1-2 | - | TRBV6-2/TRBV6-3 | CASSYDPRLVRGYTF | TGTGCCAGCAGCTACGACCCCCGACTGGTGCGGGGCTACACCTTC
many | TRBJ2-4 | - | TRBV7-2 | CASSLASADIQYF | TGTGCCAGCAGCTTAGCGTCGGCAGACATTCAGTACTTC
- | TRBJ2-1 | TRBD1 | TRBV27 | CASSSPTPGTGASNEQFF | TGTGCCAGCAGTTCCCCAACACCCGGGACAGGGGCGAGCAATGAGCAGTTCTTC
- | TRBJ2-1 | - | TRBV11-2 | CASSLAPGQTDEQFF | TGTGCCAGCAGCTTAGCACCCGGGCAAACCGATGAGCAGTTCTTC
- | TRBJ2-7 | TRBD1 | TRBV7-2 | CASSATGSSFQYF | TGTGCCAGCAGCGCGACAGGGAGTAGTTTTCAGTACTTC
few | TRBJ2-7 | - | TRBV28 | CASSPPTGEQYF | TGTGCCAGCAGTCCCCCAACTGGCGAGCAGTACTTC
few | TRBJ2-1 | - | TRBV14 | CASSQVLLKEQFF | TGTGCCAGCAGCCAAGTTCTCCTAAAGGAGCAGTTCTTC
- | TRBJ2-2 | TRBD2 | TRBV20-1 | CSASGTSIRGELFF | TGCAGTGCTTCCGGGACTAGCATTCGCGGGGAGCTGTTTTTT
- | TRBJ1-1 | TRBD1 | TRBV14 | CASSHRTGGMNTEAFF | TGTGCCAGCAGCCACCGGACAGGGGGCATGAACACTGAAGCTTTCTTT
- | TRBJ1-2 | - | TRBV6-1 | CASSEARNYGYTF | TGTGCCAGCAGTGAAGCCAGGAACTATGGCTACACCTTC
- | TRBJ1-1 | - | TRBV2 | CASILGIGGQGTEAFF | TGTGCCAGCATTTTAGGAATAGGGGGGCAAGGCACTGAAGCTTTCTTT
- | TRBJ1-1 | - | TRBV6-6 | CASNKGATEAFF | TGTGCCAGCAATAAAGGGGCCACTGAAGCTTTCTTT
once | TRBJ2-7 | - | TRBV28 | CASSFMAGFYEQYF | TGTGCCAGCAGTTTTATGGCAGGGTTCTACGAGCAGTACTTC
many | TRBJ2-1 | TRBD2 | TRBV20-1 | CSASVAGGNEQFF | TGCAGTGCTAGTGTAGCGGGAGGCAATGAGCAGTTCTTC
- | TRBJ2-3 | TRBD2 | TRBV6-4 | CASSITSGGSADTQYF | TGTGCCAGCAGTATTACTAGCGGGGGATCCGCAGATACGCAGTATTTT
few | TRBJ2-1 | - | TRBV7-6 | CASSLAIPGRLMNNEQFF | TGTGCCAGCAGCTTAGCTATCCCAGGCCGCTTAATGAACAATGAGCAGTTCTTC
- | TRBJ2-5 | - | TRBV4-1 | CASSQLTLHQETQYF | TGCGCCAGCAGCCAACTTACACTTCACCAAGAGACCCAGTACTTC
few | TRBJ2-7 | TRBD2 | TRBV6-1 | CASSVTSGGPLGEQYF | TGTGCCAGCAGCGTTACTAGCGGGGGGCCCCTCGGCGAGCAGTACTTC
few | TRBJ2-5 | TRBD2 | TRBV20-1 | CSAAMGTSGQETQYF | TGCAGTGCCGCCATGGGGACTAGCGGACAAGAGACCCAGTACTTC
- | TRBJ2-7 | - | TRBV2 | CASSESPSVLTYEQYF | TGTGCCAGCAGTGAATCCCCTAGCGTGTTAACCTACGAGCAGTACTTC
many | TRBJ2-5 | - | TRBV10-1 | CASHRLDQETQYF | TGCGCCAGTCACAGACTAGACCAAGAGACCCAGTACTTC
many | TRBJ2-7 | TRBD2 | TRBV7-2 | CASSPLAGAYEQYF | TGTGCCAGCAGCCCCCTAGCGGGAGCTTACGAGCAGTACTTC
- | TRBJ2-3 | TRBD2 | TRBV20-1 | CSALIAGVGDTQYF | TGCAGTGCTCTGATAGCGGGAGTTGGAGATACGCAGTATTTT
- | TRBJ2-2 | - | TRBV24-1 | CATSKPITGELFF | TGTGCCACCAGCAAGCCTATCACCGGGGAGCTGTTTTTT
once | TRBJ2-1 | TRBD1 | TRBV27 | CASSSPGQRDNEQFF | TGTGCCAGCAGTTCCCCGGGACAGCGAGACAATGAGCAGTTCTTC
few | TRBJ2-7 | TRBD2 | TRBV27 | CASSLSGTSGGEQYF | TGTGCCAGCTCACTTTCTGGGACTAGCGGGGGCGAGCAGTACTTC
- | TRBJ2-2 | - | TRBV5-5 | CASSTGQLSNTGELFF | TGTGCCAGCAGCACCGGACAGCTATCGAACACCGGGGAGCTGTTTTTT
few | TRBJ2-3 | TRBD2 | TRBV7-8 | CASSPRTSGSTFGGKGGDTQYF | TGTGCCAGCAGCCCCCGGACTAGCGGGAGTACTTTTGGGGGGAAAGGAGGAGATACGCAGTATTTT
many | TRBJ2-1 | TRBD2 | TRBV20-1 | CSATGLAGNEQFF | TGCAGTGCTACCGGACTAGCGGGCAATGAGCAGTTCTTC
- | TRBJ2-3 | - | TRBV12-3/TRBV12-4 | CASSFTPSGTDTQYF | TGTGCCAGCAGTTTCACCCCGTCTGGCACAGATACGCAGTATTTT
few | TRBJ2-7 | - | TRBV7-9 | CASSLGTSEQYF | TGTGCCAGCAGCTTAGGAACCTCCGAGCAGTACTTC
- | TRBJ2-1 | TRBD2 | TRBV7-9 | CASSLDWTRSQFF | TGTGCCAGCAGCTTAGACTGGACTAGGTCGCAGTTCTTC
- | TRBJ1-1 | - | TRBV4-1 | CASSQARQVLGTEAFF | TGCGCCAGCAGCCAGGCTCGACAGGTTTTGGGCACTGAAGCTTTCTTT
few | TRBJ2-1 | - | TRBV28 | CASSFTGLSSYNEQFF | TGTGCCAGCAGTTTTACAGGCTTGAGCTCCTACAATGAGCAGTTCTTC
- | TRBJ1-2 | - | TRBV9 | CASSVGAGFEGYGYTF | TGTGCCAGCAGCGTAGGAGCGGGGTTTGAGGGCTATGGCTACACCTTC
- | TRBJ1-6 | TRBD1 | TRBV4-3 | CASSQENNRQGGSPLHF | TGCGCCAGCAGCCAAGAAAACAATAGACAGGGGGGTTCACCCCTCCACTTT
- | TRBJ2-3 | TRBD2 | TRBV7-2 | CASRGGRDTQYF | TGTGCCAGCCGGGGGGGCAGGGATACGCAGTATTTT